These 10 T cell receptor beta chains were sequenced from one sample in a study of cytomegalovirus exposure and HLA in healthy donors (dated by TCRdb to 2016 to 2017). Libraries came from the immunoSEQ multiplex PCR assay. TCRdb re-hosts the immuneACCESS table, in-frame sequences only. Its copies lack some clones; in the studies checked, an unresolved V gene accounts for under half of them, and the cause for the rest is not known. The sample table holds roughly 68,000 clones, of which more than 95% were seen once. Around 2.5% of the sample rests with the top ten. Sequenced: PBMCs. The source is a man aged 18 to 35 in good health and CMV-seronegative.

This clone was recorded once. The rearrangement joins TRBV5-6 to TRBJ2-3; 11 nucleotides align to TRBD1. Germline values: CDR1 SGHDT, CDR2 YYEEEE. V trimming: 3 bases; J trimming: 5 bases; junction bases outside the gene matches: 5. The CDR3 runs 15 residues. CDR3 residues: CASSSRDRGRDTQYF. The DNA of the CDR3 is TGTGCCAGCAGCTCACGGGACAGGGGGAGAGATACGCAGTATTTT.

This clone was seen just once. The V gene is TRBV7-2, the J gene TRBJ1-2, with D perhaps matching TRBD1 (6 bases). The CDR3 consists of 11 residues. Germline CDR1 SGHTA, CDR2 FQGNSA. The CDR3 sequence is CGVPPGDGYTF. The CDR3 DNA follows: TGTGGGGTCCCTCCAGGGGATGGCTACACCTTC.

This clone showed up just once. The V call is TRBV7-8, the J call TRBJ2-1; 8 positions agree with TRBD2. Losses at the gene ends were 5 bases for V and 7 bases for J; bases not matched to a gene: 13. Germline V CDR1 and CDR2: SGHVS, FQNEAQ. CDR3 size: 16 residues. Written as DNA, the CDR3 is TGTGCCAGCAGCCTCGGCTCTCGCGGGAGGTTAAATGAGCAGTTCTTC. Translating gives CASSLGSRGRLNEQFF.

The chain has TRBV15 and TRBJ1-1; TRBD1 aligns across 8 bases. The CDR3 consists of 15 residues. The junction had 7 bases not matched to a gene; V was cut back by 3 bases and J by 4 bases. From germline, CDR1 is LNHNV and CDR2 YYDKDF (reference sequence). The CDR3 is CATSSGPQGGTEAFF. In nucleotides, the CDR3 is TGTGCCACCAGCAGCGGTCCACAGGGGGGCACTGAAGCTTTCTTT.

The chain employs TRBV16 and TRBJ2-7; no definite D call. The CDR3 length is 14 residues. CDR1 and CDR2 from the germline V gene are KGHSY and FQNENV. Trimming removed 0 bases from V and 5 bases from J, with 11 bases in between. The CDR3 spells CASSQSSTIDEQYF. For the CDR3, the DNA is TGTGCCAGCAGCCAATCTTCGACAATTGACGAGCAGTACTTC. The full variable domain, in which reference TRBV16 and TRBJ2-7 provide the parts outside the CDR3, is GEEVAQTPKHLVRGEGQKAKLYCAPIKGHSYVFWYQQVLKNEFKFLISFQNENVFDETGMPKERFSAKCLPNSPCSLEIQATKLEDSAVYFCASSQSSTIDEQYFGPGTRLTVT.

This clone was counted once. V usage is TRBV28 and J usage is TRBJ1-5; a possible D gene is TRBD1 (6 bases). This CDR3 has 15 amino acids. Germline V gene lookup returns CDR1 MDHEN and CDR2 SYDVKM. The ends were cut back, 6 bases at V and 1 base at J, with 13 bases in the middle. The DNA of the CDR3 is TGTGCCAGCAGCCCAGCAGGGGACAGCAATCAGCCCCAGCATTTT. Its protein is CASSPAGDSNQPQHF.

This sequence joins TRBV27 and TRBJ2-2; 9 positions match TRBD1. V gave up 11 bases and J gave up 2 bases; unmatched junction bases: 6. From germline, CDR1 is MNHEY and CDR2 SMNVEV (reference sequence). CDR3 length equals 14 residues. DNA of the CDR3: TGTGCCCCCGGGGACAGGGCTAACACCGGGGAGCTGTTTTTT. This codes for CAPGDRANTGELFF.

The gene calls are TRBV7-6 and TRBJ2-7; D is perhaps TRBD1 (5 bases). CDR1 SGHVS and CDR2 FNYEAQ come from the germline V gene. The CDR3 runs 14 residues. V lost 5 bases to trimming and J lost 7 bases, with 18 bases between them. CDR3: CASSPPGRAGEQYF. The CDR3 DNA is TGTGCCAGCAGCCCCCCCGGCAGGGCTGGTGAGCAGTACTTC. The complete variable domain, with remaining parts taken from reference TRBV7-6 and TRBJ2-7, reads GAGVSQSPRYKVTKRGQDVALRCDPISGHVSLYWYRQALGQGPEFLTYFNYEAQQDKSGLPNDRFSAERPEGSISTLTIQRTEQRDSAMYRCASSPPGRAGEQYFGPGTRLTVT.

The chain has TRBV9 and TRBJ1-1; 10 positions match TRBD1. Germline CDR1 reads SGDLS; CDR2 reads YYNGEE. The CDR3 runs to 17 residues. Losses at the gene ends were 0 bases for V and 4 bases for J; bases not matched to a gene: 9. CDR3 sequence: CASSVEGTGASLTEAFF. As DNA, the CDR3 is TGTGCCAGCAGCGTAGAGGGGACAGGGGCATCACTCACTGAAGCTTTCTTT.

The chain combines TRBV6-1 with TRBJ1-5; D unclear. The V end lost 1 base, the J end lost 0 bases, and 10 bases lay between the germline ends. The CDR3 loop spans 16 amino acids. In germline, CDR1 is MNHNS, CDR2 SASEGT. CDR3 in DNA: TGTGCCAGCAGTGAAGGATGGACTGATAGCAATCAGCCCCAGCATTTT. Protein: CASSEGWTDSNQPQHF.